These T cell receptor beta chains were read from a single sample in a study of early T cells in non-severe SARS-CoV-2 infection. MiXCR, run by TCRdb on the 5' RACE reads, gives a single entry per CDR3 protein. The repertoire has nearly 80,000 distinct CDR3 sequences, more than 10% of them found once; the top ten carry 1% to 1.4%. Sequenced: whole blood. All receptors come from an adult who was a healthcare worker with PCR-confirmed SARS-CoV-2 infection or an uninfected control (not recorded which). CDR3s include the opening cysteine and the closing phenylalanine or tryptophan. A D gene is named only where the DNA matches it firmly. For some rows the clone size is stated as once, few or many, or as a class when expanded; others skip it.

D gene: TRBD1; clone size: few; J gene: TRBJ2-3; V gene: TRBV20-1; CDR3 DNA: TGCAGTGCTCGTCAGGGGGCAGATACGCAGTATTTT; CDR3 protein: CSARQGADTQYF
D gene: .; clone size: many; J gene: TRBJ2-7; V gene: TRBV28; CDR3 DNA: TGTGCCAGCAGCCGGACTGGGGTGTACTACGAGCAGTACTTC; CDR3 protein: CASSRTGVYYEQYF
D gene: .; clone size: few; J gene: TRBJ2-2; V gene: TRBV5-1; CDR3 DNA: TGCGCCAGCAGGACGGGTGCCACCGGGGAGCTGTTTTTT; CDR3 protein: CASRTGATGELFF
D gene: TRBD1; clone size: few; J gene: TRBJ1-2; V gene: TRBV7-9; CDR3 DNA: TGTGCCAGCAGCCCTAGACAGGGGATGAATGGCTACACCTTC; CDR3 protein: CASSPRQGMNGYTF
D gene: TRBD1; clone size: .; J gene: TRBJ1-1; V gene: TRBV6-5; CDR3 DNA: TGTGCCACCAACCCGCAGGGGGTCCAGAACACTGAAGCTTTCTTT; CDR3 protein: CATNPQGVQNTEAFF
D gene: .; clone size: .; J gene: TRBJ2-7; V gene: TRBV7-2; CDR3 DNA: TGTGCCAGCAGCCCAAGGGTCAGGGGCGAGCAGTACTTC; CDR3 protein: CASSPRVRGEQYF
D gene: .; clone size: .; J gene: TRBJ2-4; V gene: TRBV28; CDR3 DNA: TGTGCCAGCAGTTCGCCTGGGGGATCTTTAGCCAAAAACATTCAGTACTTC; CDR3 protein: CASSSPGGSLAKNIQYF
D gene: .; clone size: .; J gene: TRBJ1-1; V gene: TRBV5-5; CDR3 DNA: TGTGCCAGCAGCTTGGTGACCGCTGAAGCTTTCTTT; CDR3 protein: CASSLVTAEAFF
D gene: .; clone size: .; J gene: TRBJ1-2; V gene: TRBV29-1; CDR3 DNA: TGCAGCGTCGGGACCCTCCATGGCTACACCTTC; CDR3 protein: CSVGTLHGYTF
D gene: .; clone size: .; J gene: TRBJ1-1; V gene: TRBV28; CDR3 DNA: TGTGCCAGCAGTTTCCCTTCTTACGGGAAGGGCACTGAAGCTTTCTTT; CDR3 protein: CASSFPSYGKGTEAFF
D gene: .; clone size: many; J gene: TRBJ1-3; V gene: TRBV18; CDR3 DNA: TGTGCCAGCTCCCAGAGCTCTGGAAACACCATATATTTT; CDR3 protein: CASSQSSGNTIYF
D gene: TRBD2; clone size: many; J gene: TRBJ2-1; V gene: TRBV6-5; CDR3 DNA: TGTGCCAGCAGTCGGGGGGGCCCCTACAATGAGCAGTTCTTC; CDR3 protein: CASSRGGPYNEQFF
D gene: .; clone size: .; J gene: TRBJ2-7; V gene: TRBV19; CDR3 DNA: TGTGCCAGTAGTGAGTCTACCCGCTCCTACGAGCAGTACTTC; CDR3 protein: CASSESTRSYEQYF
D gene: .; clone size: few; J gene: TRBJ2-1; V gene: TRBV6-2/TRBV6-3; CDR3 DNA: TGTGCCAGCACCCACTCTAGCTTTGAGCAGTTCTTC; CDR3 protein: CASTHSSFEQFF
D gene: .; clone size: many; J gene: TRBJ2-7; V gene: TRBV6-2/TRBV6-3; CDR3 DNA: TGTGCCAGCAGTCAATTAATCGAGCAGTACTTC; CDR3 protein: CASSQLIEQYF
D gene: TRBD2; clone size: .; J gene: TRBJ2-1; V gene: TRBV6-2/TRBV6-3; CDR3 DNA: TGTGCCAGCAGGTCTACAACTAGCGGGAGTATCTATGAGCAGTTCTTC; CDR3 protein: CASRSTTSGSIYEQFF
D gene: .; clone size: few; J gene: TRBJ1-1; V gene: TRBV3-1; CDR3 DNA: TGTGCCAGCAGCCAAGAGGTTAACACTGAAGCTTTCTTT; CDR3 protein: CASSQEVNTEAFF
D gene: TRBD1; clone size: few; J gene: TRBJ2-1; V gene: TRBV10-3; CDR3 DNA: TGTGCCACCCTTCGGGGACAGGGGACGAACAATGAGCAGTTCTTC; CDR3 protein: CATLRGQGTNNEQFF
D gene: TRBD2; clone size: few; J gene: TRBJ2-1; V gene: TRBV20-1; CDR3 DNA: TGCAGTGCTAGAGAGTCGGCGGGAGAGAACAATGAGCAGTTCTTC; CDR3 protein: CSARESAGENNEQFF
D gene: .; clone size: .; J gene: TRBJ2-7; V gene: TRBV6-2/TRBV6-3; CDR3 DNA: TGTGCCAGCAACGAGGACATCCGGGGGTCCTACGAGCAGTACTTC; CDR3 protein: CASNEDIRGSYEQYF
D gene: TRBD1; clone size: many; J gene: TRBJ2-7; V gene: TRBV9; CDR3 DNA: TGTGCCAGCAGCGTTCTCCCCGGGACAGGGGGTACCGAGCAGTACTTC; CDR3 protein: CASSVLPGTGGTEQYF
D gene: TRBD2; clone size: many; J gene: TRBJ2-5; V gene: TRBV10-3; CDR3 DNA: TGTGCCATCAGTGAGACCTGGACTAGCGGGGCCCCCCAAGAGACCCAGTACTTC; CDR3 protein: CAISETWTSGAPQETQYF
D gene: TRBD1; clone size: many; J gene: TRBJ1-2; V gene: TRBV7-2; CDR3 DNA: TGTGCCAGCAGCTTAGGCCCGGGACAGGGTATTTATGGCTACACCTTC; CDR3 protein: CASSLGPGQGIYGYTF
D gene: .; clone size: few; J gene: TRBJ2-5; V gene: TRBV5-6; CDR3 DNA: TGTGCCAGCAGCTTGGTACAGGTGAAGGAGACCCAGTACTTC; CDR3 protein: CASSLVQVKETQYF
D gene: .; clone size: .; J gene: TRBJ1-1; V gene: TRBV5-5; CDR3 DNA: TGTGCCAGCAGCCTCTGGGTTAACACTGAAGCTTTCTTT; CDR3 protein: CASSLWVNTEAFF
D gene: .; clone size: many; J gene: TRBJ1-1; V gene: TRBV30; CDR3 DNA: TGTGCCTGGAGTGTACCTGGGGCAGCTTTCTTT; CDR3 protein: CAWSVPGAAFF
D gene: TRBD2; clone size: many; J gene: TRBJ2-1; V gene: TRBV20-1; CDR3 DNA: TGCAGTGCTAGAGCCCCCCCAAGGGAGGGACGGAATGAGCAGTTCTTC; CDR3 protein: CSARAPPREGRNEQFF
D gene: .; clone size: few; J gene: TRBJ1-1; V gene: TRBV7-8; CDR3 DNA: TGTGCCAGCAGCTTAGGATTCAGGACTGAAGCTTTCTTT; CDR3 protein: CASSLGFRTEAFF
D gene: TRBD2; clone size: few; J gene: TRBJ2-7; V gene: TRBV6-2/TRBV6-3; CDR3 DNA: TGTGCCAGCAGGGGGACTAGCGGAAGCTCCTACGAGCAGTACTTC; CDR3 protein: CASRGTSGSSYEQYF
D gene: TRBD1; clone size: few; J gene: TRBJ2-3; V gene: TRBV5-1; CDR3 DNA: TGCGCCAGCAGCCTACGGACAGGGAGTATCACAGATACGCAGTATTTT; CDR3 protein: CASSLRTGSITDTQYF
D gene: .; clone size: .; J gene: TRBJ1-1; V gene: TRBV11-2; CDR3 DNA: TGTGCCAGCAGCTTAGGCTTACCCGGGAACACTGAAGCTTTCTTT; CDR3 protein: CASSLGLPGNTEAFF